This TCR beta chain appears in the sequencing data of a study of memory CD4+ T cells and cytomegalovirus serostatus. Study-level information: Donors were healthy Belgian adults, 10 or so CMV seropositive and under 30 seronegative. Study-level results: Repertoires predicted CMV serostatus with median bootstrapped AUC of approximately 0.95. About 40% of the roughly 160 known CMV-associated TCRbeta sequences appeared in CD4+ memory.

The sort gate was single viable CD3+CD4+CD8-CD45RO+ cells for memory CD4+ T cells. After thawing, CD4+ T cells were positively selected. The CDR3 is 15 amino acids. From germline, CDR1 is SGHDT and CDR2 YYEEEE. The V end was cut by 0 bases, the J end by 4 bases, with 11 bases between. This clone was found once. What it binds is not known. Using immunoSEQ multiplex PCR, the repertoire was profiled, and TCRdb retains in-frame clones only, with some absent. The table has approximately 74,000 clones, around 76% seen once. The V gene is TRBV5-6, the J gene TRBJ2-1; D might be TRBD1 or TRBD2, each matching 5 bases. This TCR derives from an adult in good health and CMV-seropositive. Sequences were obtained from memory CD4+ T cells from blood. The CDR3 DNA follows: TGTGCCAGCAGCTTGGGGGGGACCCAATACAATGAGCAGTTCTTC. It is translated as CASSLGGTQYNEQFF.